These T cell receptor beta chains were read from a single sample in a study of a mutant IDH1 vaccine in newly diagnosed glioma. Sequencing was performed with immunoSEQ multiplex PCR; in TCRdb, only in-frame clones are kept and a portion is missing. The data hold tens of thousands of clones, with 83% observed a single time. These receptors have no identified antigens. This sample comprised PBMCs, obtained from a glioma patient whose treatment included an IDH1 peptide vaccine. Every receptor here comes from a woman between 50 and 59 years old with glioma. Each CDR3 is given with its conserved first and last residue. D genes are given only for firm matches. Clone size appears in some rows only: once, few, many, or a class for an expanded clone.

v_gene	abundance	d_gene	len	j_gene	CDR3aa	CDR3nt
TRBV2	once	NA	13	TRBJ1-5	CASEGGFDQPQHF	TGTGCCAGCGAGGGGGGGTTCGATCAGCCCCAGCATTTT
TRBV7-7	few	NA	13	TRBJ1-1	CASSQTVNTEAFF	TGTGCCAGCAGCCAGACCGTGAACACTGAAGCTTTCTTT
TRBV20-1	NA	NA	10	TRBJ2-7	CSAGNYEQYF	TGCAGTGCTGGAAACTACGAGCAGTACTTC
TRBV7-2	few	NA	14	TRBJ1-4	CASSLGTANEKLFF	TGTGCCAGCAGCTTAGGGACAGCTAATGAAAAACTGTTTTTT
TRBV27	NA	TRBD2	14	TRBJ2-3	CASSLIAGADTQYF	TGTGCCAGCAGTTTAATTGCGGGGGCAGATACGCAGTATTTT
TRBV5-1	NA	TRBD1	13	TRBJ2-7	CASSWTGDYEQYF	TGCGCCAGCAGCTGGACAGGGGACTACGAGCAGTACTTC
TRBV18	NA	NA	15	TRBJ1-5	CASSPRGPSNQPQHF	TGTGCCAGCTCACCTCGGGGTCCTAGCAATCAGCCCCAGCATTTT
TRBV27	NA	TRBD1	13	TRBJ1-2	CASTGQGEYGYTF	TGTGCCAGCACCGGACAGGGTGAATATGGCTACACCTTC
TRBV9	NA	NA	14	TRBJ1-1	CASSVAQGWTEAFF	TGTGCCAGCAGCGTAGCACAGGGATGGACTGAAGCTTTCTTT
TRBV11-3	NA	NA	13	TRBJ1-1	CASSRGQEGEAFF	TGTGCCAGCAGCCGCGGACAAGAAGGTGAAGCTTTCTTT
TRBV2	NA	NA	15	TRBJ1-2	CARSGTPSYNYGYTF	TGTGCCAGGTCTGGGACACCATCTTATAACTATGGCTACACCTTC
TRBV21-1	NA	NA	15	TRBJ1-2	CASSEDRLVNYGYTF	TGTGCCAGCAGCGAGGACAGGCTGGTAAACTATGGCTACACCTTC
TRBV29-1	NA	TRBD1	13	TRBJ2-1	CSVIPQGAGEQFF	TGCAGCGTTATACCGCAGGGGGCTGGTGAGCAGTTCTTC
TRBV27	NA	NA	14	TRBJ1-1	CASSHRGMNTEAFF	TGTGCCAGCAGTCATAGGGGGATGAACACTGAAGCTTTCTTT
TRBV6-6	NA	NA	14	TRBJ1-4	CASSYSEQGRKLFF	TGTGCCAGCAGTTACTCGGAACAGGGCAGAAAACTGTTTTTT
TRBV7-6	few	NA	14	TRBJ1-1	CASSLASMNTEAFF	TGTGCCAGCAGCTTAGCGTCGATGAACACTGAAGCTTTCTTT
TRBV2	NA	NA	12	TRBJ2-1	CASTGVSSEQFF	TGTGCCAGCACTGGAGTCTCCAGTGAGCAGTTCTTC
TRBV5-6	NA	TRBD1	14	TRBJ1-1	CASSLAGGNTEAFF	TGTGCCAGCAGCTTGGCAGGGGGCAATACTGAAGCTTTCTTT
TRBV7-9	NA	NA	12	TRBJ1-1	CASSLEELGAFF	TGTGCCAGCAGCTTAGAAGAACTTGGAGCTTTCTTT
TRBV19	once	NA	16	TRBJ1-2	CASQPTSVGRIYGYTF	TGTGCCAGTCAACCGACGTCAGTAGGGCGGATCTATGGCTACACCTTC
TRBV5-4	NA	NA	13	TRBJ1-5	CASSLGSNQPQHF	TGTGCCAGCAGCTTGGGCAGTAATCAGCCCCAGCATTTT
TRBV19	NA	NA	14	TRBJ1-3	CASSLQDSGNTIYF	TGTGCCAGTAGTCTACAGGACTCTGGAAACACCATATATTTT
TRBV5-1	NA	NA	14	TRBJ2-3	CASSLAPATDTQYF	TGCGCCAGCAGCTTGGCCCCAGCGACAGATACGCAGTATTTT
TRBV27	NA	NA	12	TRBJ1-2	CASTSGGQGYTF	TGTGCCAGCACCTCCGGGGGGCAGGGCTACACCTTC
TRBV19	NA	NA	15	TRBJ2-6	CASSPRGMGANVLTF	TGTGCCAGTAGTCCAAGGGGAATGGGGGCCAACGTCCTGACTTTC
TRBV2	NA	NA	15	TRBJ2-5	CASSEAGAGVKTQYF	TGTGCCAGCAGTGAAGCAGGGGCAGGGGTAAAGACCCAGTACTTC
TRBV6-5	NA	NA	13	TRBJ2-7	CASRSRGEHEQYF	TGTGCCAGCAGGAGTAGGGGGGAACACGAGCAGTACTTC
TRBV7-2	NA	NA	10	TRBJ2-2	CASSPGELFF	TGTGCCAGCAGCCCCGGGGAGCTGTTTTTT
TRBV19	NA	NA	14	TRBJ1-2	CASSIGAFNYGYTF	TGTGCCAGTAGTATTGGCGCTTTTAACTATGGCTACACCTTC
TRBV4-1	NA	NA	15	TRBJ1-4	CASSLGWSTNEKLFF	TGCGCCAGCAGCCTCGGCTGGTCAACTAATGAAAAACTGTTTTTT
TRBV5-1	NA	NA	14	TRBJ1-2	CASSLDPFTYGYTF	TGCGCCAGCAGCTTGGATCCGTTTACCTATGGCTACACCTTC
TRBV2	NA	TRBD1	14	TRBJ2-7	CASRLDRVVHEQYF	TGTGCCAGCAGATTAGACAGGGTAGTCCACGAGCAGTACTTC
TRBV5-1	NA	TRBD1	16	TRBJ2-1	CASSPSSGQGTGEQFF	TGCGCCAGCAGCCCTTCTTCGGGACAGGGGACGGGTGAGCAGTTCTTC
TRBV6-1	NA	NA	14	TRBJ1-6	CASSEHEADSPLHF	TGTGCCAGCAGTGAACACGAGGCAGATTCACCCCTCCACTTT
TRBV6-5	NA	TRBD1	12	TRBJ1-4	CASSSRGGKLFF	TGTGCCAGCAGTTCCAGGGGGGGGAAACTGTTTTTT
TRBV27	NA	NA	12	TRBJ1-2	CASSEDRYGYTF	TGTGCCAGCAGTGAAGATCGCTATGGCTACACCTTC
TRBV4-1	NA	NA	15	TRBJ2-2	CASSQGFGNTGELFF	TGCGCCAGCAGCCAAGGTTTCGGGAACACCGGGGAGCTGTTTTTT
TRBV7-9	NA	NA	15	TRBJ1-1	CASSLGGDLNTEAFF	TGTGCCAGCAGCTTAGGGGGGGACCTGAACACTGAAGCTTTCTTT
TRBV19	NA	NA	12	TRBJ2-5	CASSRDQETQYF	TGTGCCAGTAGTAGGGACCAAGAGACCCAGTACTTC
TRBV5-1	NA	NA	11	TRBJ2-7	CASSLTYEQYF	TGCGCCAGCAGCCTTACCTACGAGCAGTACTTC
TRBV7-6	NA	NA	14	TRBJ2-7	CASSLGPKNYEQYF	TGTGCCAGCAGCTTGGGACCGAAGAACTACGAGCAGTACTTC
TRBV7-2	NA	NA	17	TRBJ2-3	CASSLLGPSTFTSTQYF	TGTGCCAGCAGCTTACTTGGGCCGAGTACCTTCACGAGTACGCAGTATTTT
TRBV30	NA	NA	13	TRBJ2-5	CAWSVSGVETQYF	TGTGCCTGGAGTGTGTCAGGAGTGGAGACCCAGTACTTC
TRBV29-1	NA	TRBD1	13	TRBJ2-3	CSAGTGVADTQYF	TGCAGCGCAGGGACAGGGGTGGCAGATACGCAGTATTTT
TRBV5-1	NA	TRBD1	14	TRBJ1-4	CASTREGAGEKLFF	TGCGCCAGCACCCGAGAGGGGGCCGGAGAAAAACTGTTTTTT
TRBV14	few	NA	13	TRBJ1-1	CASSFARNTEAFF	TGTGCCAGCAGCTTCGCCAGGAACACTGAAGCTTTCTTT
TRBV4-1	NA	TRBD1	15	TRBJ1-4	CASSRGQGDGEKLFF	TGCGCCAGCAGCCGAGGACAGGGAGACGGTGAAAAACTGTTTTTT
TRBV9	NA	NA	11	TRBJ2-1	CASSDRSEQFF	TGTGCCAGCAGCGACAGGAGTGAGCAGTTCTTC